This T cell receptor (beta chain) appears in the sequencing data of a study of cytomegalovirus exposure and HLA in healthy donors (dated by TCRdb to about 2017). Regarding the research as a whole: The 650 to 750 repertoires of the first cohort and the 120 validation repertoires were produced on the same platform, according to a later analysis. To predict cytomegalovirus infection status, the study brought together high-throughput TCR immunosequencing, statistical association of individual TCRs with disease status, and machine learning. Besides the first cohort of 666 subjects, a separate validation cohort made up of roughly 120 different subjects was used. The study was designed to test whether signatures of past pathogen exposure could be identified by cataloging public T cell receptors.

As for this clone: It lacks a known antigen. Base qualities are not recorded, but no much larger clone differs from it by a single base.

CDR1 is given as MGHRA and CDR2 as YSYEKL, both from the germline V gene. For this chain, trimming is 3 bases at the V end and 1 base at the J end, and the number of junction bases without a gene match is 11. The CDR3 numbers 17 residues from cysteine through phenylalanine. The DNA shown is the 51-base CDR3, in frame from base 1. The investigation overall reported the following: A later analysis lacked HLA typing for the validation cohort, so it scored co-occurrence in that cohort across all 120 or so repertoires. Most TCR sequences were seen in very few donors, while some public TCRs were found in many individuals. Of the cluster scores, approximately 95% were above 0 in a later analysis, which found that TCRs clustered in the first cohort also tended to co-occur in the approximately 120 validation repertoires. The study gave a list of some 150 TCR beta chains associated with cytomegalovirus. In both the original and validation cohorts, the classifier was reported to diagnose cytomegalovirus status with high specificity and sensitivity. It was suggested by the authors that the approach could potentially be generalized to other disease states and immunological phenotypes. A few of the identified cytomegalovirus-associated TCR beta chains were confirmed in vitro to be specific for cytomegalovirus antigens.

The donors belonged to the validation cohort of approximately 130 subjects, which was separate from the 666-subject first cohort. The library was built by means of the immunoSEQ multiplex PCR assay. In the source study's methods: To diagnose cytomegalovirus status from the catalog of TCR beta chain sequences, a statistical classification framework was built. As stored in TCRdb, this immuneACCESS dataset retains in-frame rearrangements with V and J assigned. A fraction of the clones does not appear; measured against another copy, unresolved V genes explain less than half of the discrepancy, and the remainder lacks a known reason. The V and J calls and clone size are taken from that table; D and trimming were inferred from the DNA. In this sample the table shows some 86,000 clones, approximately 94% of which occur a single time. 3.6% of the sample belongs to the ten largest clones.

The source is a woman aged 25 to 39 in good health and CMV-seronegative. The sample was PBMCs. Recombination linked TRBV4-1 to TRBJ1-1; 7 central nucleotides agree with TRBD1. The CDR3 reads CASSHWAKGARNTEAFF. Here is the DNA: TGCGCCAGCAGCCATTGGGCCAAGGGGGCGCGGAACACTGAAGCTTTCTTT.